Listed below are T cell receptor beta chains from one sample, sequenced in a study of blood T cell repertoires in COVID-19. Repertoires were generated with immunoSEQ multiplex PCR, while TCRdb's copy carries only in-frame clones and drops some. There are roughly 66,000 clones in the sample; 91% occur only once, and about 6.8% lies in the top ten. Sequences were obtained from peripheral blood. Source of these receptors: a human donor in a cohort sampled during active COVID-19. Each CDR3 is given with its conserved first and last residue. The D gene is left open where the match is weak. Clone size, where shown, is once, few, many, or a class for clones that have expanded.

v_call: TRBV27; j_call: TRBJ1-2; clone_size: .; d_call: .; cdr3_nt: TGTGCCAGCAGTTTATCATACCGGGGACAATATGGCTACACCTTC; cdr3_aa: CASSLSYRGQYGYTF
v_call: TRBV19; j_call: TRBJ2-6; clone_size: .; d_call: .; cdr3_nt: TGTGCCAGTAGTATAGGGGACATCTCTGGGGCCAACGTCCTGACTTTC; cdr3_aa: CASSIGDISGANVLTF
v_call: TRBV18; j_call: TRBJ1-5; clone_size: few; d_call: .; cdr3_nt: TGTGCCAGCTCACCCGAGAGGGAGGTAGGAAATCAGCCCCAGCATTTT; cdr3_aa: CASSPEREVGNQPQHF
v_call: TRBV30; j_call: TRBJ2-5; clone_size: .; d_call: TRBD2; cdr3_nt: TGTGCCTGGACAGCGGGGTGGCGAGAGACCCAGTACTTC; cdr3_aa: CAWTAGWRETQYF
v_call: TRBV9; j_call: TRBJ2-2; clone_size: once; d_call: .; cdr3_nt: TGTGCCAGCAGCCTGGGTGGGCCCGGGGAGCTGTTTTTT; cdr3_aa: CASSLGGPGELFF
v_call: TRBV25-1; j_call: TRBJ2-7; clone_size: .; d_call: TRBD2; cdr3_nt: TGTGCCAGCAGTGATACCGGGACTAGCATCTACGAGCAGTACTTC; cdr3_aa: CASSDTGTSIYEQYF
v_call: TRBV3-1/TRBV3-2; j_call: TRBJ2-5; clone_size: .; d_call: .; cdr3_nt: TGTGCCAGCAGCCATATCGGGAGACCGGGGCAAGAGACCCAGTACTTC; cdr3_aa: CASSHIGRPGQETQYF
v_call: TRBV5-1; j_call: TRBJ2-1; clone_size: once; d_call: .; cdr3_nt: TGCGCCAGCAGCTTGGAGGGGTGGGACAATGAGCAGTTCTTC; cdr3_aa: CASSLEGWDNEQFF
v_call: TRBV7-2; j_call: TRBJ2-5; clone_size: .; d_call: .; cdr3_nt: TGTGCCAGCAGCTTAGATTTAACCAGGGAGACCCAGTACTTC; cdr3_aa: CASSLDLTRETQYF
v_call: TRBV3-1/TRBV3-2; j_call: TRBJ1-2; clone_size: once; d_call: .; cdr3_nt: TGTGCCAGCAGCCAAGATACGCAGGGTAGGGGCTACACCTTC; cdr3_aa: CASSQDTQGRGYTF
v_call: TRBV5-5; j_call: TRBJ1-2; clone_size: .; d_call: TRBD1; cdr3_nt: TGTGCCAGCAGCTCTACCGGGACAGGACTGAATGGCTACACCTTC; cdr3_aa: CASSSTGTGLNGYTF
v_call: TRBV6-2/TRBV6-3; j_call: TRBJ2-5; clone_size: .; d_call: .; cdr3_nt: TGTGCCAGCAGTTATTCCCGGGGTTTCAGCGCCAACCAAGAGACCCAGTACTTC; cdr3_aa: CASSYSRGFSANQETQYF
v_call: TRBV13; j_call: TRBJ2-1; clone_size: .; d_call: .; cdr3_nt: TGTGCCAGCAGCCTACCGGGTCACTCCTACAATGAGCAGTTCTTC; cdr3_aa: CASSLPGHSYNEQFF
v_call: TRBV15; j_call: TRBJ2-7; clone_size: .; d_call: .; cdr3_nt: TGTGCCACCAGCAGAGATGGCACCTACGAGCAGTACTTC; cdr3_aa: CATSRDGTYEQYF
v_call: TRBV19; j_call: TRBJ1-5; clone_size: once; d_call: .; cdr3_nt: TGTGCCAGTAACTTAACTCCTGATAGCAATCAGCCCCAGCATTTT; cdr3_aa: CASNLTPDSNQPQHF
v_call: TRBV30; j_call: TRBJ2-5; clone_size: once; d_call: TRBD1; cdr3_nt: TGTGCCTGGAAGACAGGGGCGGAGACCCAGTACTTC; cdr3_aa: CAWKTGAETQYF
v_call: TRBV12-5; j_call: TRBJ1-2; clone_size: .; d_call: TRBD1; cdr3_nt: TGTGCTAGTGGGCCGTTGACAGGGGGCATTGGCTACACCTTC; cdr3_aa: CASGPLTGGIGYTF
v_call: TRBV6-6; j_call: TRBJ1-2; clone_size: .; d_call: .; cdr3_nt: TGTGCCAGCAGTTCGGACCCTCGGGGTGGCTACACCTTC; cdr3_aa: CASSSDPRGGYTF
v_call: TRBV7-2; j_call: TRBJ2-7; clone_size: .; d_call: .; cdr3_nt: TGTGCCAGCAGCTTAGCGCCCCAGGGTCCCACCTCCTACGAGCAGTACTTC; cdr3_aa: CASSLAPQGPTSYEQYF
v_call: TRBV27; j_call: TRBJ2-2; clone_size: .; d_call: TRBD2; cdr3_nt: TGTGCCAGCAGCAAGAGGACTAGCCAATCCAGAAACACCGGGGAGCTGTTTTTT; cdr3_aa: CASSKRTSQSRNTGELFF
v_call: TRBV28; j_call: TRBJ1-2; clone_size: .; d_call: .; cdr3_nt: TGTGCCAGCAGCTCTTACTATGGTGGCTACACCTTC; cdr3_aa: CASSSYYGGYTF
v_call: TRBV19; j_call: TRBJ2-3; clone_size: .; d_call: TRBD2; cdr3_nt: TGTGCCAGTAGTATAGGCGGGGGGGCCTCAGATACGCAGTATTTT; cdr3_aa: CASSIGGGASDTQYF
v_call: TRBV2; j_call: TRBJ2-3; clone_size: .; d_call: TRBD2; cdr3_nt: TGTGCCAGTGCAGATGATCTAGCGGGGGCAGATACGCAGTATTTT; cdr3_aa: CASADDLAGADTQYF
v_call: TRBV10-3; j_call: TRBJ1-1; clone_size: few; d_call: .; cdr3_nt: TGTGCCATCCCCCTGAAACATTTTAACACTGAAGCTTTCTTT; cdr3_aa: CAIPLKHFNTEAFF
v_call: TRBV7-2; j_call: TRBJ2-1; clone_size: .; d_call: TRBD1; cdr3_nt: TGTGCCAGCAGCAACCGACAGGGTGGGGATGAGCAGTTCTTC; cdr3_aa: CASSNRQGGDEQFF
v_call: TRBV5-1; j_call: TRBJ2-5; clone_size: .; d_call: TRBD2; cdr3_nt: TGCGCCAGCAGCTTGGGAGCGGGAGATTCCCCGTACCAAGAGACCCAGTACTTC; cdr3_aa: CASSLGAGDSPYQETQYF
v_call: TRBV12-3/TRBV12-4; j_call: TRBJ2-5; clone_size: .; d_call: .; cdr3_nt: TGTGCCAGCAGTATGAGAGAGACCCAGTACTTC; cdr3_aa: CASSMRETQYF
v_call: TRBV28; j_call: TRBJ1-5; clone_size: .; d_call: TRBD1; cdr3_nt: TGTGCCAGCATTAAAAGGGGGCGCAACCCCCAATTCGCATATCAGCCCCAGCATTTT; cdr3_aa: CASIKRGRNPQFAYQPQHF
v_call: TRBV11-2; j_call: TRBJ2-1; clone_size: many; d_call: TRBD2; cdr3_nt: TGTGCCAGCAGCCCAGGGACTAGCGGAAACAATGAGCAGTTCTTC; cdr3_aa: CASSPGTSGNNEQFF
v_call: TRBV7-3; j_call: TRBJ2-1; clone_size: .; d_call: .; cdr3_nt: TGTGCCAGCAGCTTAGAGGGTCGGGGTTACAATGAGCAGTTCTTC; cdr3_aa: CASSLEGRGYNEQFF
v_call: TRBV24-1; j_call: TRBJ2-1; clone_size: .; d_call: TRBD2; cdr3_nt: TGTGCCACCGGCTCCAGCAAAGGACTAGCGGGATTTTCGGGTGAGCAGTTCTTC; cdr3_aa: CATGSSKGLAGFSGEQFF
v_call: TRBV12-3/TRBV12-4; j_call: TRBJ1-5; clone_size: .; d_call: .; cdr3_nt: TGTGCCAGCAGTTTGGACAGAGATCAGCCCCAGCATTTT; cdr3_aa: CASSLDRDQPQHF
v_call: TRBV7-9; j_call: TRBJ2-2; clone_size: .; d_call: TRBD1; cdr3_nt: TGTGCCAGCAGCTCTCCGGGACAGCCCACCGGGGAGCTGTTTTTT; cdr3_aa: CASSSPGQPTGELFF